A selection of T cell receptor beta chains follows, all from one sample in a study of regulatory T cells in long-lasting Graves disease. TCRdb reprocessed the multiplex PCR reads with MiXCR, giving one entry per CDR3 protein. The sample lists hundreds of thousands of distinct CDR3 sequences, about a sixth occurring once. Another study also made use of these data, one on T cells in Graves' hyperthyroidism and ophthalmopathy.

The sequencing here drew on peripheral blood mononuclear cells (PBMCs), taken at new diagnosis, from a patient treated with antithyroid drugs. Receptors originate from a man aged 35 to 55 with Graves disease. CDR3s include the opening cysteine and the closing phenylalanine or tryptophan. D genes are given only for firm matches. A clone size is listed for some rows: how often the clone was seen (once, few, many), or a class if it is expanded.

NA,TRBJ2-2,few,TRBV5-1,CASSLSPGFNTGELFF,TGCGCCAGCAGCTTGAGTCCGGGTTTTAACACCGGGGAGCTGTTTTTT
NA,TRBJ2-1,many,TRBV5-1,CASRVAAPNEQFF,TGCGCCAGCAGGGTAGCTGCCCCCAATGAGCAGTTCTTC
TRBD1,TRBJ1-5,NA,TRBV7-2,CASSPETGSPQHF,TGTGCCAGCAGCCCAGAGACAGGGTCGCCCCAGCATTTT
NA,TRBJ2-7,NA,TRBV4-3,CASSQDLATVDSYEQYF,TGCGCCAGCAGCCAAGATCTAGCGACAGTAGATTCCTACGAGCAGTACTTC
NA,TRBJ1-2,NA,TRBV2,CASSETGLNYGYTF,TGTGCCAGCAGTGAAACAGGGTTGAACTATGGCTACACCTTC
TRBD1,TRBJ1-4,few,TRBV12-3/TRBV12-4,CASSGTERIEELFF,TGTGCCAGCAGTGGGACAGAAAGGATTGAAGAACTGTTTTTT
TRBD1,TRBJ2-7,many,TRBV10-3,CAISESTGQTYEQYF,TGTGCCATCAGTGAGTCGACGGGACAGACCTACGAGCAGTACTTC
TRBD1,TRBJ1-4,many,TRBV7-2,CASSLGDRVSKLFF,TGTGCCAGCAGCTTAGGGGACAGGGTTTCAAAACTGTTTTTT
TRBD2,TRBJ2-7,NA,TRBV20-1,CSASHASGGYEQYF,TGCAGTGCCTCCCACGCTAGCGGGGGCTACGAGCAGTACTTC
NA,TRBJ2-3,many,TRBV28,CASTASPGQATDTQYF,TGTGCCAGCACCGCGTCCCCGGGACAAGCCACAGATACGCAGTATTTT
NA,TRBJ1-2,NA,TRBV2,CATPAGPYGYTF,TGTGCCACCCCCGCAGGCCCCTATGGCTACACCTTC
NA,TRBJ1-3,NA,TRBV7-9,CASSLGVYSGNTIYF,TGTGCCAGCAGCCTAGGGGTGTACTCTGGAAACACCATATATTTT
TRBD2,TRBJ2-5,many,TRBV20-1,CSAGTTLETQYF,TGCAGTGCGGGGACTACCCTGGAGACCCAGTACTTC
TRBD1,TRBJ2-7,many,TRBV27,CASSFIWGQGYEQYF,TGTGCCAGCAGTTTTATCTGGGGACAGGGCTACGAGCAGTACTTC
NA,TRBJ2-2,many,TRBV2,CASCGTATNTGELFF,TGTGCCAGCTGCGGGACGGCTACGAACACCGGGGAGCTGTTTTTT
NA,TRBJ2-7,many,TRBV5-1,CASSPPGQAYEQYF,TGCGCCAGCAGCCCCCCGGGACAAGCCTACGAGCAGTACTTC
NA,TRBJ2-1,many,TRBV27,CASRAITGPHRDEQFF,TGTGCCAGCAGAGCTATTACGGGGCCCCATCGGGATGAGCAGTTCTTC
NA,TRBJ2-3,many,TRBV11-3,CASSSPAGGYTDTQYF,TGTGCCAGCAGCTCGCCCGCTGGAGGGTACACAGATACGCAGTATTTT
TRBD2,TRBJ2-7,NA,TRBV7-2,CASSFGVAGVYEQYF,TGTGCCAGCAGCTTCGGGGTAGCGGGAGTGTACGAGCAGTACTTC
NA,TRBJ2-2,few,TRBV6-1,CASTKSLGAPGELFF,TGTGCCAGCACCAAAAGCTTGGGGGCCCCCGGGGAGCTGTTTTTT
TRBD2,TRBJ2-1,many,TRBV3-1,CASSQAERGYNEQFF,TGTGCCAGCAGCCAAGCCGAGCGGGGCTACAATGAGCAGTTCTTC
NA,TRBJ2-1,few,TRBV30,CACPQGPLSNEQFF,TGTGCCTGCCCCCAGGGGCCCCTTTCCAATGAGCAGTTCTTC
NA,TRBJ1-5,few,TRBV9,CASSVDGGNQPQHF,TGTGCCAGCAGCGTAGATGGGGGCAATCAGCCCCAGCATTTT
NA,TRBJ1-6,many,TRBV5-1,CASSLAPARDQNSPLHF,TGCGCCAGCAGCTTGGCGCCCGCCCGGGACCAAAATTCACCCCTCCACTTT
NA,TRBJ1-6,many,TRBV4-2,CASSQWGGTYNSPLHF,TGTGCCAGCAGCCAATGGGGGGGAACCTATAATTCACCCCTCCACTTT
NA,TRBJ1-5,few,TRBV12-3/TRBV12-4,CASSAGSLNQPQHF,TGTGCCAGCAGTGCCGGGTCCCTAAATCAGCCCCAGCATTTT
TRBD2,TRBJ2-1,few,TRBV20-1,CSASRGGPNEQFF,TGCAGTGCTAGCCGGGGGGGTCCCAATGAGCAGTTCTTC
NA,TRBJ2-7,many,TRBV3-1,CASTFRGQFHEQYF,TGTGCCAGCACCTTCAGGGGTCAGTTTCACGAGCAGTACTTC
NA,TRBJ1-1,many,TRBV30,CAWISWRVEAFF,TGTGCCTGGATTAGTTGGAGGGTTGAAGCTTTCTTT
TRBD1,TRBJ2-3,NA,TRBV11-3,CASSSVRGAGGADTQYF,TGTGCCAGCAGCTCGGTTAGGGGTGCAGGGGGCGCAGATACGCAGTATTTT
NA,TRBJ2-6,few,TRBV28,CATGRGAGANVLTF,TGTGCCACCGGTCGAGGGGCTGGGGCCAACGTCCTGACTTTC
NA,TRBJ1-6,NA,TRBV28,CASRDIRGGGYSPLHF,TGTGCCAGCCGGGACATTAGGGGCGGGGGATATTCACCCCTCCACTTT
NA,TRBJ1-1,many,TRBV18,CASSPPNTGGFEAFF,TGTGCCAGCTCACCACCGAATACGGGTGGATTTGAAGCTTTCTTT
TRBD1,TRBJ1-1,many,TRBV12-3/TRBV12-4,CASSLNTGGGTEAFF,TGTGCCAGCAGTTTAAATACAGGGGGAGGCACTGAAGCTTTCTTT
NA,TRBJ2-2,many,TRBV5-1,CASSLGDPNTGELFF,TGCGCCAGCAGCTTGGGGGATCCGAACACCGGGGAGCTGTTTTTT
NA,TRBJ2-5,NA,TRBV29-1,CSVVDIQETQYF,TGCAGCGTTGTGGATATCCAAGAGACCCAGTACTTC
NA,TRBJ1-3,NA,TRBV5-1,CASRRTGPGNTIYF,TGCGCCAGCAGGAGGACGGGGCCTGGAAACACCATATATTTT
NA,TRBJ1-3,NA,TRBV5-1,CASSLDFSGNTIYF,TGCGCCAGCAGCTTAGATTTCTCTGGAAACACCATATATTTT
NA,TRBJ2-7,NA,TRBV11-1,CASSLSSYEQHF,TGTGCCAGCAGCTTAAGCAGCTACGAGCAGCACTTC
TRBD1,TRBJ2-2,NA,TRBV19,CASSRTGLQAGELFF,TGTGCCAGTAGCCGGACAGGACTTCAAGCCGGGGAGCTGTTTTTT